These 15 T cell receptor beta chains originate from one sample sequenced in a study of blood T cell repertoires in COVID-19. Using immunoSEQ multiplex PCR, the repertoire was profiled, and TCRdb retains in-frame clones only, with some absent. The sample holds under 250,000 clones, 70% to 85% seen once. Sequencing was done on a sample of PBMCs or T cells enriched from blood (not recorded which). The receptors were sampled from a man in his fifties or sixties who had recovered from COVID-19.

The chain joins TRBV19 to TRBJ1-5; no reliable D call. Trimming shortened V by 9 bases and J by 1 base, and 7 bases separated the two germline ends. Germline values: CDR1 LNHDA, CDR2 SQIVND (reference sequence). This CDR3 is built from 12 residues. The CDR3 DNA reads as TGTGCCAGCCGCCGGAGCAATCAGCCCCAGCATTTT. Protein: CASRRSNQPQHF. The variable domain in full, completed from reference TRBV19 and TRBJ1-5, reads DGGITQSPKYLFRKEGQNVTLSCEQNLNHDAMYWYRQDPGQGLRLIYYSQIVNDFQKGDIAEGYSVSREKKESFPLTVTSAQKNPTAFYLCASRRSNQPQHFGDGTRLSIL.

CDR3 sequence: CASSLGPGTRINEQYF. CDR3 nucleotide sequence: TGTGCCAGCAGCTTGGGCCCGGGGACTAGAATCAACGAGCAGTACTTC. The genes are TRBV5-6 and TRBJ2-7; 8 positions match TRBD2. The V and J ends lost 0 bases and 5 bases, in that order; junction bases with no gene match: 10. The CDR3 has 16 residues. The germline V gene has CDR1 SGHDT and CDR2 YYEEEE.

The rearrangement uses TRBV7-8 and TRBJ2-2; 7 bases map to TRBD2. After removal of 4 bases from V and 2 bases from J, the junction contained 13 bases not matched to a gene. The V gene's germline CDR1 is SGHVS and CDR2 FQNEAQ. CDR3 length: 18 amino acids. In DNA, the CDR3 is TGTGCCAGCAGCTCTAAACCCACCAGCGGGGTTAACACCGGGGAGCTGTTTTTT. It specifies CASSSKPTSGVNTGELFF.

The rearrangement joins TRBV2 to TRBJ2-2, with TRBD2 matching 8 bases. The CDR3 runs to 16 residues. CDR1 and CDR2 (germline): SNHLY, FYNNEI. The V gene end was trimmed by 6 bases and the J gene end by 6 bases; junction bases not matched to a gene: 12. The DNA for the CDR3 is TGTGCCAGCAGCCCTATCCCCGGACTAGCCCCCGGGGAGCTGTTTTTT. The encoded protein is CASSPIPGLAPGELFF.

The chain couples TRBV11-1 to TRBJ2-6; D ambiguous. CDR3 size: 14 residues. The V end lost 10 bases, the J end lost 0 bases, and 10 bases lay between the germline ends. Per the germline V gene, CDR1 is SGHAT and CDR2 is FQDESV (reference sequence). The CDR3 region is CATHSTSGANVLTF. The CDR3 DNA sequence: TGTGCCACCCATAGTACCTCTGGGGCCAACGTCCTGACTTTC.

The chain recombines TRBV25-1 with TRBJ2-3; 8 bases line up with TRBD2. The CDR3 sequence is 15 residues long. The V gene end was trimmed by 3 bases and the J gene end by 6 bases; junction bases not matched to a gene: 8. Germline CDR1 and CDR2: MGHDK and SYGVNS. CDR3 sequence reads: CASSDKGLAWDTQYF. The CDR3 DNA reads TGTGCCAGCAGTGATAAAGGACTAGCCTGGGATACGCAGTATTTT.

The gene calls are TRBV4-1 and TRBJ1-2, with 9 bases identical to TRBD1. Germline CDR1 and CDR2: MGHRA and YSYEKL. Trimming cost V 5 bases and J 7 bases; bases outside gene matches: 2. This CDR3 contains 12 residues. The CDR3 DNA reads as TGCGCCAGCAGCAAGGACAGGGGTGGCTACACCTTC. This encodes CASSKDRGGYTF.

This clone was recorded only once. DNA for the CDR3: TGTGCCAGTAGTATTGCCAGGGGGTACGAGCAGTACTTC. This translates into CASSIARGYEQYF. The J gene is TRBJ2-7, the V gene TRBV19, with TRBD1 identical over 7 bases. The CDR3 sequence is 13 residues long. Germline V lookup: CDR1 LNHDA, CDR2 SQIVND (reference sequence). V trimming: 3 bases; J trimming: 4 bases; junction bases outside the gene matches: 3.

This clone was observed a few times. V is TRBV6-2 or TRBV6-3 and J is TRBJ1-2; the match to TRBD1 covers 7 bases. Trimming removed 5 bases from V and 2 bases from J; junction bases left unmatched: 8. CDR3 length: 15 residues. The V gene's germline CDR1 is MNHEY and CDR2 SVGEGT. CDR3 sequence reads: CASSATGTYNYGYTF. CDR3 in DNA: TGTGCCAGCAGTGCGACAGGGACCTACAACTATGGCTACACCTTC.

The CDR3, as DNA: TGTGCCAGCAGCTTAGAGGGGGAGGGAAAAGCTTTCTTT. Its protein product is CASSLEGEGKAFF. The chain employs TRBV7-8 and TRBJ1-1, with D possibly matching TRBD1 (6 bases). Trimming shortened V by 1 base and J by 9 bases, and 12 bases separated the two germline ends. The germline V gene encodes CDR1 SGHVS and CDR2 FQNEAQ. There are 13 residues in the CDR3.

The table lists this clone with a count of one. The rearrangement links TRBV4-3 to TRBJ2-7; D is unresolved. The germline gives CDR1 LGHNA, CDR2 YSLEER. The CDR3 covers 14 residues. V was pared by 0 bases and J by 4 bases, with 10 bases between. The CDR3 loop is CASSQERGAYEQYF. In nucleotides, the CDR3 is TGCGCCAGCAGCCAAGAACGCGGTGCTTACGAGCAGTACTTC.

This clone is a singleton in its sample. The chain combines TRBV7-2 with TRBJ2-3; 10 bases line up with TRBD1. The length of the CDR3 is 16 residues. J gave up 2 bases and V 5 bases, and 7 bases lay outside the gene matches. From germline, CDR1 is SGHTA and CDR2 FQGNSA. CDR3 sequence: CASSPMGQGNTDTQYF. CDR3 bases: TGTGCCAGCAGCCCAATGGGACAGGGGAACACAGATACGCAGTATTTT.

The V and J genes are TRBV2 and TRBJ2-7; the D gene is possibly TRBD2 (5 bases). Germline V gene lookup returns CDR1 SNHLY and CDR2 FYNNEI. Trimming shortened V by 5 bases and J by 3 bases, and 8 bases separated the two germline ends. This CDR3 has 12 amino acids. In nucleotides, the CDR3 is TGTGCCAGCAGTACGGGGTTCTACGAGCAGTACTTC. Amino acids: CASSTGFYEQYF. Based on the CDR3 plus reference TRBV2 and TRBJ2-7, the full variable domain is EPEVTQTPSHQVTQMGQEVILRCVPISNHLYFYWYRQILGQKVEFLVSFYNNEISEKSEIFDDQFSVERPDGSNFTLKIRSTKLEDSAMYFCASSTGFYEQYFGPGTRLTVT.

The gene calls are TRBV19 and TRBJ2-3, with D unclear. V was cut by 1 base and J by 2 bases, with 10 bases left in between. Germline V gene lookup returns CDR1 LNHDA and CDR2 SQIVND (reference sequence). The CDR3 runs to 15 residues. This CDR3 reads CASSIGWSNTDTQYF. CDR3 nucleotides: TGTGCCAGTAGTATAGGGTGGAGCAACACAGATACGCAGTATTTT.

The chain joins TRBV27 to TRBJ2-7; 7 positions agree with TRBD1. CDR1 and CDR2 from the germline V gene are MNHEY and SMNVEV (reference sequence). With V trimmed by 5 bases and J by 1 base, 11 bases remained unmatched. CDR3 length: 16 amino acids. The CDR3 reads CASSPPGQRPSYEQYF. CDR3 nucleotide sequence: TGTGCCAGCAGTCCTCCGGGACAGAGACCTTCCTACGAGCAGTACTTC.